This T cell receptor beta chain was identified in a study of cytomegalovirus exposure and HLA in healthy donors. Here immunoSEQ multiplex PCR was the method, and the copy in TCRdb shows in-frame clones only, minus some. The sample lists 100,000 or so clones, roughly 87% occurring once. Note on this clone: Antigen: not known.

V gave up 5 bases and J gave up 7 bases; unmatched junction bases: 8. CDR3 length: 14 amino acids. Germline CDR1 reads SGHVS; CDR2 reads FQNEAQ. Whole-study findings and limits: Cytomegalovirus association was assigned to more than 150 TCR beta chains.

The source material was PBMCs. The TCR comes from a man aged 18 to 29 in good health and CMV-seropositive. The chain carries TRBV7-8 and TRBJ2-7, with TRBD1 identical over 10 bases. The CDR3 DNA sequence: TGTGCCAGCAGCACCGGGACAGGGGTTGAGGAGCAGTACTTC. Its protein product is CASSTGTGVEEQYF.